This T cell receptor beta chain was identified during a study of blood T cells in healthy people across ages. It was with a sample-barcoded 5' primer and a J-beta primer mix that a second PCR of roughly 7 to 12 cycles was run. TCRdb redid the calling of the 5' RACE reads with MiXCR, one entry per CDR3 protein. The sample carries hundreds of thousands of distinct CDR3 sequences, about 52% recorded once. This clonotype was recorded a few times. From germline, CDR1 is SGHRS and CDR2 YFSETQ. This CDR3 region has 15 residues. The clonotype was recovered from a woman in her sixties in good health. V is TRBV5-1 and J is TRBJ2-7; 9 nucleotides agree with TRBD1. The J call is in doubt because the DNA end fits TRBJ2-5 better. The sequenced sample consisted of blood. CDR3 sequence reads: CASSWSYRGRETQYF. Written as DNA, the CDR3 is TGCGCCAGCAGCTGGTCCTACAGGGGGCGAGAGACCCAGTACTTC.